The next 2 T cell receptor beta chains were all read from a single sample in a study of blood T cell repertoires in COVID-19. Sequencing used immunoSEQ multiplex PCR; TCRdb keeps in-frame clones, though not all of them. The sample lists 110,000 to 150,000 clones; 84% were seen once. The sample consisted of peripheral blood. These receptors came from a man in his sixties with active or convalescent COVID-19.

The rearrangement joins TRBV6-2 or TRBV6-3 to TRBJ2-1; TRBD2 agrees at 9 bases. The V and J ends lost 1 base and 7 bases, in that order; junction bases with no gene match: 11. There are 17 residues in the CDR3. In germline, CDR1 is MNHEY, CDR2 SVGEGT. The CDR3 region is CASSYYGGGAYGNEQFF. In nucleotides, the CDR3 is TGTGCCAGCAGTTACTATGGCGGGGGGGCATACGGGAATGAGCAGTTCTTC.

The chain combines TRBV2 with TRBJ2-5; 7 bases are a match to TRBD1. CDR3 size: 14 residues. J lost 1 base, V lost 6 bases, and 5 bases had no gene match. Germline V gene lookup returns CDR1 SNHLY and CDR2 FYNNEI. The CDR3 DNA follows: TGTGCCAGCAGCTGGACAGGACCCCAAGAGACCCAGTACTTC. Its protein product is CASSWTGPQETQYF.